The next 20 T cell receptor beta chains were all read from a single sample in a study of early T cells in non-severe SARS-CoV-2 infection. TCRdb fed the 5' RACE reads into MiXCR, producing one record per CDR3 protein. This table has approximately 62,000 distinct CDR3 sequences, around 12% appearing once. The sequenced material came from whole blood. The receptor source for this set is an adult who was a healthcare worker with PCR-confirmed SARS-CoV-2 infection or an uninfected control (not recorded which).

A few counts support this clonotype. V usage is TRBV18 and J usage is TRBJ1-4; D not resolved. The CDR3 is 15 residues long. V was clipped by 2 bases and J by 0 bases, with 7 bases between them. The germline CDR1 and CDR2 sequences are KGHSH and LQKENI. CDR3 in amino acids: CASSPTTATNEKLFF. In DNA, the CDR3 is TGTGCCAGCTCACCAACAACAGCAACTAATGAAAAACTGTTTTTT.

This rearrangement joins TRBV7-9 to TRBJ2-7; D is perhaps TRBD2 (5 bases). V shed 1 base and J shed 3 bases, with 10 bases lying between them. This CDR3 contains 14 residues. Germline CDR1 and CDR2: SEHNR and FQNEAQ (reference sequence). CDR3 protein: CASSLDEGSYEQYF. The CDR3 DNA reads TGTGCCAGCAGCTTAGATGAGGGCAGCTACGAGCAGTACTTC.

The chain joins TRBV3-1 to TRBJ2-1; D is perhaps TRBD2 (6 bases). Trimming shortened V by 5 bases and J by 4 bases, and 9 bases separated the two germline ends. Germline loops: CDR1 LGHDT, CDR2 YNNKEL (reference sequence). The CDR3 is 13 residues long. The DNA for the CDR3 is TGTGCCAGCAGCTTACGGGAGTACAATGAGCAGTTCTTC. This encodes CASSLREYNEQFF.

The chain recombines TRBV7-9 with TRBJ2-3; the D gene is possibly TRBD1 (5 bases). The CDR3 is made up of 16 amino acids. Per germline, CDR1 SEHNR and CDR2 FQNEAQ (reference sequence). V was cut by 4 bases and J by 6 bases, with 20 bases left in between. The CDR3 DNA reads TGTGCCAGCAGCTCCACTCGCCTCGACAGCCCGGATACGCAGTATTTT. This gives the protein CASSSTRLDSPDTQYF.

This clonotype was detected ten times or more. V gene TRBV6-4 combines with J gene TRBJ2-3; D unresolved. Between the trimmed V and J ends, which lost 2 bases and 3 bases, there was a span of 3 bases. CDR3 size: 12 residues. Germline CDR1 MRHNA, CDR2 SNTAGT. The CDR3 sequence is CASSDDTDTQYF. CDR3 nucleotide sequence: TGTGCCAGCAGTGACGATACAGATACGCAGTATTTT.

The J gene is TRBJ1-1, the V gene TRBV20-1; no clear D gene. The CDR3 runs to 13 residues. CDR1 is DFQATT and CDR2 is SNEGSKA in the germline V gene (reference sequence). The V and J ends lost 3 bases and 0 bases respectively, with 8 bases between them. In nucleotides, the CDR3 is TGCAGTGCTAGCCCTGGGATGAACACTGAAGCTTTCTTT. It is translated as CSASPGMNTEAFF.

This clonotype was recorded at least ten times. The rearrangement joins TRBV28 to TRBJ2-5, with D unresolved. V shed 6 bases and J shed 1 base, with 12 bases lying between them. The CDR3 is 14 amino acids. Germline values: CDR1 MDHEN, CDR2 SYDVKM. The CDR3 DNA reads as TGTGCCAGCAGCACCCATCCCTCCCAAGAGACCCAGTACTTC. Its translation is CASSTHPSQETQYF.

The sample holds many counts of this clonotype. The CDR3 loop is CAWSPPGHSNSPLHF. Written as DNA, the CDR3 is TGTGCCTGGAGTCCACCGGGACATTCGAATTCACCCCTCCACTTT. J is TRBJ1-6 and V is TRBV30; tentatively, D is TRBD1 (6 bases). Deletions cut 2 bases from V and 7 bases from J, with 15 bases between. The germline CDR1 and CDR2 sequences are GTSNPN and SVGIG (reference sequence). CDR3 length: 15 residues.

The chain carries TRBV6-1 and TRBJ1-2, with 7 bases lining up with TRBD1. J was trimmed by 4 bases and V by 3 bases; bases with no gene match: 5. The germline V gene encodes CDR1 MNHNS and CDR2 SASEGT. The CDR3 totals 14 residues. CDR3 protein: CASSDRTGFYGYTF. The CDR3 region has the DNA TGTGCCAGCAGTGACCGGACAGGCTTCTATGGCTACACCTTC.

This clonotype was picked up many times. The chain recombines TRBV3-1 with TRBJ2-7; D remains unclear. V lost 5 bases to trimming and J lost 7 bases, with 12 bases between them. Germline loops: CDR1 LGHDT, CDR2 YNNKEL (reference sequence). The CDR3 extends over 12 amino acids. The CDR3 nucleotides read TGTGCCAGCAGCTTCCCTCGCGGAGAGCAGTACTTC. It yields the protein CASSFPRGEQYF.

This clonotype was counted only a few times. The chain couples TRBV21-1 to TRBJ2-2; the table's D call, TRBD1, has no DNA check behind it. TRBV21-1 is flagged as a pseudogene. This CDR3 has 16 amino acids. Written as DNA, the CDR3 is TGTGCCAGCAGCTTACGGACAGGGGGCGACACCGGGGAGCTGTTTTTT. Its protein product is CASSLRTGGDTGELFF.

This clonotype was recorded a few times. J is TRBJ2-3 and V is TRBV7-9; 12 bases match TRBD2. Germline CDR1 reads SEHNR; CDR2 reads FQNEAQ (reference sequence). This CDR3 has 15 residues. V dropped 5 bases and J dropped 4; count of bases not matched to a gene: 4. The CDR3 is CASSATSGGPDTQYF. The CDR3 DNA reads TGTGCCAGCAGCGCGACTAGCGGGGGCCCAGATACGCAGTATTTT.

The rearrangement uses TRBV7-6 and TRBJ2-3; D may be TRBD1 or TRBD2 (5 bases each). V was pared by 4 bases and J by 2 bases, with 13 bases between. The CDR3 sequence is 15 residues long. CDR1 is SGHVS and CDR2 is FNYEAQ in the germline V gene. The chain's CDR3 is CASSSAGADTDTQYF. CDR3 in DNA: TGTGCCAGCAGCTCAGCCGGGGCAGACACAGATACGCAGTATTTT.

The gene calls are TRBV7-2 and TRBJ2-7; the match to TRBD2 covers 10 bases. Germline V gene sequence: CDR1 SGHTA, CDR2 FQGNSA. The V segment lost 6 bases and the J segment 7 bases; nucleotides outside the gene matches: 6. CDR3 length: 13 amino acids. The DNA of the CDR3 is TGTGCCAGCAGTGCCGGGACTAGCGAAGAGCAGTACTTC. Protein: CASSAGTSEEQYF.

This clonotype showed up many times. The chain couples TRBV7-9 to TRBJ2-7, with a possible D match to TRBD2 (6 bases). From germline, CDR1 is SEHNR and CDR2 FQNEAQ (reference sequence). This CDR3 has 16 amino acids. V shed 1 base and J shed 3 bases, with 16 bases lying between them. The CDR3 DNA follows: TGTGCCAGCAGCTTAGATGCCCTGGGGGGTAACTACGAGCAGTACTTC. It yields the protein CASSLDALGGNYEQYF.

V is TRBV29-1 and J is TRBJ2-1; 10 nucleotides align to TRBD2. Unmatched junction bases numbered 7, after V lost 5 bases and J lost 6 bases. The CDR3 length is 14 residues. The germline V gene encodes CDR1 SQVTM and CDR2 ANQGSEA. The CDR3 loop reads CSVIGLAAVNEQFF. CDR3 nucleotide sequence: TGCAGCGTTATCGGACTAGCGGCCGTCAATGAGCAGTTCTTC.

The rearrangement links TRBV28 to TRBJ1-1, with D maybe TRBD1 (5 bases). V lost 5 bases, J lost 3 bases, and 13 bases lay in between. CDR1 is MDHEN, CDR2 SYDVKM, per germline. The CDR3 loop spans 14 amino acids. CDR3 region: CASSLGGMHTEAFF. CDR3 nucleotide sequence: TGTGCCAGCAGTCTGGGGGGGATGCACACTGAAGCTTTCTTT. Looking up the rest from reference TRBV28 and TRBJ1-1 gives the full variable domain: DVKVTQSSRYLVKRTGEKVFLECVQDMDHENMFWYRQDPGLGLRLIYFSYDVKMKEKGDIPEGYSVSREKKERFSLILESASTNQTSMYLCASSLGGMHTEAFFGQGTRLTVV.

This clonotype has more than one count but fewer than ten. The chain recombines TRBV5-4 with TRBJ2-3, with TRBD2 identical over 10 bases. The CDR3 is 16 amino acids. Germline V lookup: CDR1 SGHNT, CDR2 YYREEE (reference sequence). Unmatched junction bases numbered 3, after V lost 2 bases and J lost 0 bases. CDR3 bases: TGTGCCAGCAGCTTTCCGACTAGCGGGAGCACAGATACGCAGTATTTT. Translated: CASSFPTSGSTDTQYF.

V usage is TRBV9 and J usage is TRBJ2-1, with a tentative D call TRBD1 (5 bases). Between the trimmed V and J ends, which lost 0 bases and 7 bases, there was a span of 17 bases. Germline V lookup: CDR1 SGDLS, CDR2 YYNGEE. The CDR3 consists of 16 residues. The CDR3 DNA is TGTGCCAGCAGCGTAGGCCAGGTGGGGCGTAGGAATGAGCAGTTCTTC. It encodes CASSVGQVGRRNEQFF.

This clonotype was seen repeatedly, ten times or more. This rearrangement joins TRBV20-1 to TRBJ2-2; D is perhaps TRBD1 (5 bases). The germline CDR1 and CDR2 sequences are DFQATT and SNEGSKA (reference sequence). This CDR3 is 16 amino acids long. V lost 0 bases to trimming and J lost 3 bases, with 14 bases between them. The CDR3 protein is CSARDPSGRDTGELFF. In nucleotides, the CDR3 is TGCAGTGCTAGAGATCCGTCAGGGCGCGACACCGGGGAGCTGTTTTTT.